These 5 T cell receptor beta chains share one sample of origin, sequenced in a study of T cells in Graves' hyperthyroidism and ophthalmopathy. Amplification of TCR beta CDR3 regions was performed using RNA transcripts as template. HTBI primers drove first-round RT-PCR of the TCR CDR3. One entry per CDR3 protein results from TCRdb running MiXCR on the multiplex PCR reads. This sample has 250,000 to 400,000 distinct CDR3 sequences, with about 13% found just once. The sample taken for sequencing was blood. The receptor set was obtained from a woman aged 40 to 50 with Graves' ophthalmopathy.

This clonotype was picked up many times. The V call is TRBV2, the J call TRBJ1-5; D uncertain. This CDR3 comprises 14 residues. Trimming removed 4 bases at V and 0 bases at J, with 7 bases between. Germline loops: CDR1 SNHLY, CDR2 FYNNEI. The CDR3 is CASSGGNSNQPQHF. The CDR3 bases are TGTGCCAGCAGTGGGGGAAATAGCAATCAGCCCCAGCATTTT.

This clonotype was seen at least ten times. V is TRBV12-3 or TRBV12-4 and J is TRBJ2-5; 9 bases agree with TRBD2. The CDR3 spans 15 residues. Germline trimming cut 3 bases from V and 5 bases from J; bases unmatched to any gene: 7. DNA of the CDR3: TGTGCCAGCAGTTTTGGCGGGGGGGGTTCGGAGACCCAGTACTTC. Protein product: CASSFGGGGSETQYF.

This clonotype was found many times. CDR3: CASSKRDSYEQYF. The DNA of the CDR3 is TGTGCCAGCAGTAAGCGGGACTCCTACGAGCAGTACTTC. This chain joins TRBV2 and TRBJ2-7; 7 nucleotides align to TRBD2. In germline, CDR1 is SNHLY, CDR2 FYNNEI. V lost 5 bases, J lost 0 bases, and 1 base stayed unmatched. The CDR3 is 13 amino acids.

This chain joins TRBV5-1 and TRBJ1-6, with 7 positions matching TRBD1. Germline CDR1 SGHRS, CDR2 YFSETQ. V lost 1 base to trimming and J lost 9 bases; unmatched junction nucleotides: 7. The length of the CDR3 is 15 residues. In DNA, the CDR3 is TGCGCCAGCAGCTTGCCCGGGACAGAGAGTTCACCCCTCCACTTT. Translated, it gives CASSLPGTESSPLHF. Filled out from reference TRBV5-1 and TRBJ1-6, the complete variable domain reads KAGVTQTPRYLIKTRGQQVTLSCSPISGHRSVSWYQQTPGQGLQFLFEYFSETQRNKGNFPGRFSGRQFSNSRSEMNVSTLELGDSALYLCASSLPGTESSPLHFGNGTRLTVT.

This clonotype showed up many times. V gene TRBV10-1 combines with J gene TRBJ1-1; perhaps TRBD1 as D (6 bases). CDR3 size: 13 residues. In germline, CDR1 is WNHNN, CDR2 SYGVQD (reference sequence). The V end was cut by 6 bases, the J end by 1 base, with 9 bases between. The CDR3 region is CASSQQGNTEAFF. The CDR3 bases are TGCGCCAGCAGCCAACAGGGGAACACTGAAGCTTTCTTT.